Detailed here is one T cell receptor beta chain. The data were taken from a study of blood T cell repertoires in COVID-19. Study in general: T cells, B-cell-depleted T cells, or PBMCs provided the cDNA or gDNA that served as material.

Residents of 24 US areas, aged roughly 18 to 89 years, made up the participants. TCRdb's table, derived via immunoSEQ multiplex PCR, lists solely in-frame clones and lacks some. The data show approximately 240,000 clones, about nine tenths seen once. The ends lost 2 bases at V and 6 bases at J; junction bases unmatched: 5. Per germline, CDR1 LGHNA and CDR2 YSLEER. This CDR3 contains 16 residues. Specimen: PBMCs or T cells enriched from blood (not recorded which). The clonotype was recovered from a woman in her 30s with acute COVID-19. The rearrangement joins TRBV4-3 to TRBJ2-1; 12 bases line up with TRBD2. The CDR3: CASSQLAGGPGNEQFF. The DNA for the CDR3 is TGCGCCAGCAGCCAACTAGCGGGAGGGCCGGGCAATGAGCAGTTCTTC.